This T cell receptor (beta chain) originates from a study of neurological immune-mediated disorders. As for the cDNA, it was generated by 5'RACE with 10-nucleotide random UMIs. TCRdb re-derived calls from the 5' RACE reads in MiXCR, one entry per CDR3 protein. Here the sample spans 100,000 or so distinct CDR3 sequences, approximately 13% being singletons. General study points: None of the CDR3 amino acid sequences in expanded clones turned up in more than one subject, which points to private repertoires in all groups.

The time point is: longitudinal time-point 2. The unsorted libraries had their origin in 2 million PBMCs stored at -80 C. To note about this clonotype: Its antigen is unknown. At one end the junction does not follow the germline gene, possibly because of a read error.

This clonotype originated in a female donor with HTLV-1-associated myelopathy (HAM/TSP). Sample: PBMCs.

The CDR3 loop is CANSYSRGNYEQYF. The CDR3 DNA reads as TGTGCCAACAGTTACTCGAGAGGCAACTACGAGCAGTACTTC. This chain links TRBV6-5 with TRBJ2-7; D unclear. Germline V lookup: CDR1 MNHEY, CDR2 SVGAGI. The CDR3 loop spans 14 amino acids.